The T cell receptor beta chain under discussion was sequenced for a study of cytomegalovirus exposure and HLA in healthy donors. Study summary: Later, an analysis reported that the 120 or so validation repertoires had used the same platform as the approximately 630 first-cohort repertoires.

The V gene's germline CDR1 is SGHAT and CDR2 FQDESV (reference sequence). This CDR3 spans 14 amino acids. V was trimmed by 1 base and J by 5 bases, leaving 8 bases between them. Sequencing used immunoSEQ multiplex PCR; TCRdb keeps in-frame clones, though not all of them. The table lists roughly 180,000 clones, roughly 86% of them singletons. This chain links TRBV11-1 with TRBJ2-2; no reliable D call. Sequenced: PBMCs. The clonotype originates from a man aged 30 to 39 in good health and CMV-seropositive. The chain's CDR3 is CASSLEGSTGELFF. Written as DNA, the CDR3 is TGTGCCAGCAGCTTAGAGGGATCAACCGGGGAGCTGTTTTTT.